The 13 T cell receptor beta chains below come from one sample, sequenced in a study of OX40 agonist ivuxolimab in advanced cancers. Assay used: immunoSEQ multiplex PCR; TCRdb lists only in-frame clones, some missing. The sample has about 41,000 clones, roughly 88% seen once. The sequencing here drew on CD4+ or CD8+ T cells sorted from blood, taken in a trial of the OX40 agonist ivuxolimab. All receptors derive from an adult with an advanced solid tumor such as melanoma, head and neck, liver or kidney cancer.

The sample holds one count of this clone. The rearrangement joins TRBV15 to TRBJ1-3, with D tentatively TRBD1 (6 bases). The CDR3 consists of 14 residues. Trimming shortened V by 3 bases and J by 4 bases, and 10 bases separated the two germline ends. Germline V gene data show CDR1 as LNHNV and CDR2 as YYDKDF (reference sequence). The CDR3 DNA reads TGTGCCACCAGCAGTACCAGGGGAGGAAACACCATATATTTT. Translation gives CATSSTRGGNTIYF.

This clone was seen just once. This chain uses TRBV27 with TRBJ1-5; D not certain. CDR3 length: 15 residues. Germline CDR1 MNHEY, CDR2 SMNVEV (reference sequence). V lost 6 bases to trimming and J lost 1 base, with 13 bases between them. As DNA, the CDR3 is TGTGCCAGCAGCCTTAACCCTCCAAGCAATCAGCCCCAGCATTTT. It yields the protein CASSLNPPSNQPQHF.

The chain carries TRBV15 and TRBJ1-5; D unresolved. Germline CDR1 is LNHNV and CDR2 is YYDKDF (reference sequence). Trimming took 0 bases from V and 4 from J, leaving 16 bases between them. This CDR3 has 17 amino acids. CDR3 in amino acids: CATSREWSLLINQPQHF. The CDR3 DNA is TGTGCCACCAGCAGAGAGTGGTCCCTCTTGATTAATCAGCCCCAGCATTTT. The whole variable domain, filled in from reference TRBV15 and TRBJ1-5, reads DAMVIQNPRYQVTQFGKPVTLSCSQTLNHNVMYWYQQKSSQAPKLLFHYYDKDFNNEADTPDNFQSRRPNTSFCFLDIRSPGLGDTAMYLCATSREWSLLINQPQHFGDGTRLSIL.

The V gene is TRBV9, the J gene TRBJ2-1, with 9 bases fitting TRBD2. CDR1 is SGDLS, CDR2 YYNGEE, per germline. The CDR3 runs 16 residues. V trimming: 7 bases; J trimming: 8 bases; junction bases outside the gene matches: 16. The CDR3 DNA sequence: TGTGCCAGCGGTATCACTCGCGGGGGGGCTGGGGATGAGCAGTTCTTC. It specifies CASGITRGGAGDEQFF.

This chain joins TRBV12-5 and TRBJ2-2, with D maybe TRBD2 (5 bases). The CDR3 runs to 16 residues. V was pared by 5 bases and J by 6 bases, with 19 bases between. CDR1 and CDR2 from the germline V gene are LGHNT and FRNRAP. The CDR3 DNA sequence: TGTGCTAGTGGTCTCCCGGGCGGGCAAGGGTCCGGGGAGCTGTTTTTT. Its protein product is CASGLPGGQGSGELFF.

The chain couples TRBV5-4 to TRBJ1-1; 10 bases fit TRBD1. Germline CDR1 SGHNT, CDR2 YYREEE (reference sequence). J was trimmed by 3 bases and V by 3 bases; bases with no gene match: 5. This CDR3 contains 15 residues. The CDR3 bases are TGTGCCAGCAGCTGGGGGGACAGGGGTTACACTGAAGCTTTCTTT. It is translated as CASSWGDRGYTEAFF.

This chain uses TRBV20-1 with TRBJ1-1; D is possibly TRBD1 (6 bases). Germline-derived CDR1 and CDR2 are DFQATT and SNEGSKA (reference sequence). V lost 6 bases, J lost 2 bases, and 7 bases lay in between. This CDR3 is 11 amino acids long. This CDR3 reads CSAGTNTEAFF. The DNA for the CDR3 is TGCAGTGCGGGGACAAACACTGAAGCTTTCTTT.

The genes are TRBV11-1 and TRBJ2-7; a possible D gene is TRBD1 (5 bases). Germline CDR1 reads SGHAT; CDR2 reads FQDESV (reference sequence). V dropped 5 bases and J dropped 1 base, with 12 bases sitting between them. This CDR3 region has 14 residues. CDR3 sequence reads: CASSPGQGSYEQYF. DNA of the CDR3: TGTGCCAGCAGCCCAGGGCAGGGTTCCTACGAGCAGTACTTC.

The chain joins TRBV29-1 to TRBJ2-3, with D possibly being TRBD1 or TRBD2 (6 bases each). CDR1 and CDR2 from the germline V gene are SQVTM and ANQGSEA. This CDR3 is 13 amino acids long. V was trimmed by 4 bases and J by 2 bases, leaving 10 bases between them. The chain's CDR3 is CSVAGGPTDTQYF. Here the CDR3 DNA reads TGCAGCGTTGCCGGGGGCCCCACAGATACGCAGTATTTT.

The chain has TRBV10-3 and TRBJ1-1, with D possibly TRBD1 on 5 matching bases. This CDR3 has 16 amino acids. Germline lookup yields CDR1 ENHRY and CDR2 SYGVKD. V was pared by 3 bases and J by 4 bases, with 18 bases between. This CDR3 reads CAISDSRGQGGTEAFF. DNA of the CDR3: TGTGCCATCAGTGATTCTCGCGGCCAGGGAGGCACTGAAGCTTTCTTT.

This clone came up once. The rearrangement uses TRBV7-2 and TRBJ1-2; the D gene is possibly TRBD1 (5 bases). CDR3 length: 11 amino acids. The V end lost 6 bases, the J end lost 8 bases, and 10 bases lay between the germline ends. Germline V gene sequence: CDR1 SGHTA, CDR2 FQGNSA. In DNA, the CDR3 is TGTGCCAGCAGTACCGGGACGGGCTACACCTTC. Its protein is CASSTGTGYTF.

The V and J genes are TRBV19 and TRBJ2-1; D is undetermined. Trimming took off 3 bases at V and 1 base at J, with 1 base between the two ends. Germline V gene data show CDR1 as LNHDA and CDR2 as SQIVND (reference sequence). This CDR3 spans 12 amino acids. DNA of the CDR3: TGTGCCAGTAGTATTTCCTACAATGAGCAGTTCTTC. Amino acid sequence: CASSISYNEQFF.

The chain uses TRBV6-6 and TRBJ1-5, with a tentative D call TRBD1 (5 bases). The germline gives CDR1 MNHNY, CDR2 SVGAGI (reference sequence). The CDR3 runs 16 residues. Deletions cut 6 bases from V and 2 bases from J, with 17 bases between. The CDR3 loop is CASSPSVGGGNQPQHF. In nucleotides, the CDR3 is TGTGCCAGCAGCCCCTCGGTTGGAGGGGGCAATCAGCCCCAGCATTTT.